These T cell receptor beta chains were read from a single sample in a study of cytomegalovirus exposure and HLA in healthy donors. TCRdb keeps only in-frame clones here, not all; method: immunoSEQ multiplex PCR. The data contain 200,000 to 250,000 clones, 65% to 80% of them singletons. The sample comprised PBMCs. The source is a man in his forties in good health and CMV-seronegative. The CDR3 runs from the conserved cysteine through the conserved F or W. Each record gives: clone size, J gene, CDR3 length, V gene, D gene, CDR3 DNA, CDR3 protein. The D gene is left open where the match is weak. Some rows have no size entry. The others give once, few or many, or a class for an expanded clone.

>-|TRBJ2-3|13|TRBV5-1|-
TGCGCCAGCGGAGGGTCGGGCACAGATACGCAGTATTTT
CASGGSGTDTQYF
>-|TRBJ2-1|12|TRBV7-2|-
TGTGCCAGCACCACTCCATACAATGAGCAGTTCTTC
CASTTPYNEQFF
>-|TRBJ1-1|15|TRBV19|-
TGTGCCAGTAGTATAGATTCGGGTTTTCGGACTGAAGCTTTCTTT
CASSIDSGFRTEAFF
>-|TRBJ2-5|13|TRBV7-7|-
TGTGCCAGCAGCTTGTCAGGGCCGGAGACCCAGTACTTC
CASSLSGPETQYF
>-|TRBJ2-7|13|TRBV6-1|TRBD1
TGTGCCAGCAGTGCCAGGGGGCCGGACGAGCAGTACTTC
CASSARGPDEQYF
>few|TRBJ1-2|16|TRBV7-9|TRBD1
TGTGCCAGCAGCTCCCGACAGGGGATGCCAGAGTATGGCTACACCTTC
CASSSRQGMPEYGYTF
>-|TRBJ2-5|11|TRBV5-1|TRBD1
TGCGCCAGCAGCTTAACAGGGGAGCAGTACTTC
CASSLTGEQYF
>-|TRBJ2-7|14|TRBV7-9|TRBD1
TGTGCCAGCAGCTTATCGGGACAGACCTACGAGCAGTACTTC
CASSLSGQTYEQYF
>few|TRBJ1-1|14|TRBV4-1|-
TGCGCCAGCAGCCACTACTCACGGGTCGCTGAAGCTTTCTTT
CASSHYSRVAEAFF
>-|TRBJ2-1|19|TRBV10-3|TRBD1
TGTGCCATCAGGAAGACAGGGGGCTACGGGCCGGACGTGGTGGATGAGCAGTTCTTC
CAIRKTGGYGPDVVDEQFF
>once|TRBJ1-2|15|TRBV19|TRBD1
TGTGCCAGTAGTATATCCCGGACAGGGAACTATGGCTACACCTTC
CASSISRTGNYGYTF
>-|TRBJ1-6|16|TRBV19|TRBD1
TGTGCCAGTAGTATAGGGACAGGGGGTCCAAATTCACCCCTCCACTTT
CASSIGTGGPNSPLHF
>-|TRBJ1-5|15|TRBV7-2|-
TGTGCCAGCAGGGCCGAGGTGGGGGCGGGTCAGCCCCAGCATTTT
CASRAEVGAGQPQHF
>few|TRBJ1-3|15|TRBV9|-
TGTGCCAGCAGCGTAGCTCCAGGATCCGGAAACACCATATATTTT
CASSVAPGSGNTIYF
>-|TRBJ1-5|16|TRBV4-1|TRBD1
TGCGCCAGCAGCCAGACGGACAGGGGTGGCAATCAGCCCCAGCATTTT
CASSQTDRGGNQPQHF
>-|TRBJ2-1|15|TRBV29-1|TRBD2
TGCAGCGCCCCCGCTGGCGGGAGGGCGAGCAATGAGCAGTTCTTC
CSAPAGGRASNEQFF
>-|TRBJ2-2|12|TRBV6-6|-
TGTGCCAGCAGTTATTCGGGCGGGGAGCTGTTTTTT
CASSYSGGELFF
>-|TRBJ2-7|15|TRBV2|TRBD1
TGTGCCAGCAGCCAAGGTCGGACAGGGGAGTTGTGGCAGTACTTC
CASSQGRTGELWQYF
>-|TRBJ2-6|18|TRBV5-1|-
TGCGCCAGCAGCTTGGAGTTTACAGGTAGCTCTGGGGCCAACGTCCTGACTTTC
CASSLEFTGSSGANVLTF
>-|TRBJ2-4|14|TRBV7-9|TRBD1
TGTGCCAGCAGCTCGATTACAGGGGCGGACATTCAGTACTTC
CASSSITGADIQYF